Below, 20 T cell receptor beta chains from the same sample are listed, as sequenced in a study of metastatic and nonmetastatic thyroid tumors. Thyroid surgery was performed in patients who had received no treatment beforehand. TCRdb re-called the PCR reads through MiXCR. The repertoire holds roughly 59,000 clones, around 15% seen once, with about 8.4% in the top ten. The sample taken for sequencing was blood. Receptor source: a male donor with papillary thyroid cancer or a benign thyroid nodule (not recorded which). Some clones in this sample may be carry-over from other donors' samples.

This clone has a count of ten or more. For the CDR3, the DNA is TGTGCCAGCAGTAACACCGGGACAGGGGAGCAGCCCCAGCATTTT. Translation: CASSNTGTGEQPQHF. The gene calls are TRBV6-2 or TRBV6-3 and TRBJ1-5; 10 nucleotides match TRBD1. Germline trimming cut 5 bases from V and 7 bases from J; bases unmatched to any gene: 8. The CDR3 is 15 amino acids. Germline V CDR1 and CDR2: MNHEY, SVGEGT.

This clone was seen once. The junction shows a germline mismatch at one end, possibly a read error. CDR3 DNA sequence: TGTGCCAGCAGCTTAGCCGGCAGGGGGTGGTCCAACCTCCTGACTTTC. This encodes CASSLAGRGWSNLLTF. V gene TRBV7-8 combines with J gene TRBJ2-6; 7 bases map to TRBD1. Germline lookup yields CDR1 SGHVS and CDR2 FQNEAQ. The CDR3 consists of 16 residues.

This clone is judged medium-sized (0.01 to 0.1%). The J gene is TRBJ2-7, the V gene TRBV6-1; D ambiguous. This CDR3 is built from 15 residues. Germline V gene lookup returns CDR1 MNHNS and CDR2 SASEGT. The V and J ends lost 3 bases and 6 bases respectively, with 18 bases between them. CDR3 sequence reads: CASSDGDVPGPEQYF. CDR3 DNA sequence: TGTGCCAGCAGTGACGGTGACGTCCCGGGTCCCGAGCAGTACTTC.

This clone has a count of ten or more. The CDR3 sequence: CASSNYGQGLGTDTQYF. The CDR3 DNA follows: TGTGCCAGTAGTAATTATGGACAGGGGTTGGGCACAGATACGCAGTATTTT. V gene TRBV19 combines with J gene TRBJ2-3, with TRBD1 matching 9 bases. The junction had 9 bases not matched to a gene; V was cut back by 4 bases and J by 1 base. CDR1 LNHDA and CDR2 SQIVND come from the germline V gene (reference sequence). The CDR3 contains 17 residues.

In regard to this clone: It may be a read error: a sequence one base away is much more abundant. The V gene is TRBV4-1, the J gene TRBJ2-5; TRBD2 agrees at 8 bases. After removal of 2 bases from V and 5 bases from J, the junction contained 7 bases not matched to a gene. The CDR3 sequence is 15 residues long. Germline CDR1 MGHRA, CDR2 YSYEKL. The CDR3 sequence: CASSQTSGPGETQYF. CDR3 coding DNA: TGCGCCAGCAGCCAAACTAGCGGCCCCGGGGAGACCCAGTACTTC.

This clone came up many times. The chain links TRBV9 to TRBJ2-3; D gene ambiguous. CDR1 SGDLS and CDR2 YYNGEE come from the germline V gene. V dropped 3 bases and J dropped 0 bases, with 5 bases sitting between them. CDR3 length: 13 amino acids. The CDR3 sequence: CASSGPSTDTQYF. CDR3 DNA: TGTGCCAGCAGCGGGCCTAGCACAGATACGCAGTATTTT.

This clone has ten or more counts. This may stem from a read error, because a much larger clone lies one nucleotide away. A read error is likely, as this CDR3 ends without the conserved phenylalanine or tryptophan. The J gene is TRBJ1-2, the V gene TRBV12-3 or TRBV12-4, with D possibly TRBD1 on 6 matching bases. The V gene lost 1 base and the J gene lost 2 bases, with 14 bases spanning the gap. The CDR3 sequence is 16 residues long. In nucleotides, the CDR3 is TGTGCCAGCAGTTTAGACCAACAGGGTGCGAACTATGGCTACACCTCC. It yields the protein CASSLDQQGANYGYTS.

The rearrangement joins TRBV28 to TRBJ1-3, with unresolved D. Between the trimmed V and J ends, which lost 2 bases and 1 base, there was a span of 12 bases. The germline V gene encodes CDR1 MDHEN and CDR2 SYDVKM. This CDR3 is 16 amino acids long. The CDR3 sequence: CASSLDFVWSGNTIYF. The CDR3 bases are TGTGCCAGCAGTTTAGATTTTGTGTGGTCTGGAAACACCATATATTTT.

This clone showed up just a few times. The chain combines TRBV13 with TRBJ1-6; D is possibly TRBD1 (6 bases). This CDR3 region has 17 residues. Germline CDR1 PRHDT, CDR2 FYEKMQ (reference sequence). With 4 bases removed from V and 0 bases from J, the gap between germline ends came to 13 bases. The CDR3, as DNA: TGTGCCAGCAGCTCCTGGGGGCCGAGCTCCTATAATTCACCCCTCCACTTT. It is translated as CASSSWGPSSYNSPLHF.

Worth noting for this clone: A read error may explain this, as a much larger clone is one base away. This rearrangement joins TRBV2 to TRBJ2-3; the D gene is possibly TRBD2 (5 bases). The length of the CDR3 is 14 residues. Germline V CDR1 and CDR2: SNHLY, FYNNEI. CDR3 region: CASRGISSTDAQYF. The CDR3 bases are TGTGCCAGCAGGGGGATTTCTAGCACAGATGCGCAGTATTTT.

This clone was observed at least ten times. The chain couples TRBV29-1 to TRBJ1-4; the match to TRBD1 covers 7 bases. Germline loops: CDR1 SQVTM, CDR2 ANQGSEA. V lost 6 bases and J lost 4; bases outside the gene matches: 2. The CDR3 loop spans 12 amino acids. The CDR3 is CSVGQLNEKLFF. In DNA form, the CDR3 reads TGCAGCGTGGGACAGCTTAATGAAAAACTGTTTTTT.

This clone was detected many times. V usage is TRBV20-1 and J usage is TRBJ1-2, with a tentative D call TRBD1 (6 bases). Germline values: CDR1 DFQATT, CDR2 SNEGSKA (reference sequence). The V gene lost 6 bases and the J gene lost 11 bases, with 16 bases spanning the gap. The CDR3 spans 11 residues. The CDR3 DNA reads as TGCAGTGCAACTGCCCCAGGGGTATACACCTTC. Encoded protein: CSATAPGVYTF.

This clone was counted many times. CDR3 residues: CSAKVGVTGNEQFF. The DNA of the CDR3 is TGCAGTGCTAAAGTGGGGGTGACTGGCAATGAGCAGTTCTTC. The chain is built from TRBV20-1 and TRBJ2-1, with D perhaps TRBD1 or TRBD2 (5 bases each). Germline-derived CDR1 and CDR2 are DFQATT and SNEGSKA (reference sequence). V gave up 4 bases and J gave up 6 bases, with 16 bases separating them. This CDR3 spans 14 amino acids.

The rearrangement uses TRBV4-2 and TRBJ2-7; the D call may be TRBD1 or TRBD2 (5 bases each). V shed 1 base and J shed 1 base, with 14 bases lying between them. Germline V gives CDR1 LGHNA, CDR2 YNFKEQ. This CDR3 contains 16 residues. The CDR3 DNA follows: TGTGCCAGCAGCCAAGTCCGGGACGGATGGTCCTACGAGCAGTACTTC. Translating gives CASSQVRDGWSYEQYF.

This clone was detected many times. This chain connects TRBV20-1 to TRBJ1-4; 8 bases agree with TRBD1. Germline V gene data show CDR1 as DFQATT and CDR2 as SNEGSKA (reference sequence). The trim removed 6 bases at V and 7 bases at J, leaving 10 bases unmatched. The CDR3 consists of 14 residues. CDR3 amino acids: CSAPTGGGGEKLFF. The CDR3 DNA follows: TGCAGTGCGCCTACAGGGGGTGGGGGTGAAAAACTGTTTTTT.

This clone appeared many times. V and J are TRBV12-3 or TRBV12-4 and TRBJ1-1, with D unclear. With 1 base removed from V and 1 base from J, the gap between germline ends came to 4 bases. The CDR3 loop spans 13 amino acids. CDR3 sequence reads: CASSLGGNTEAFF. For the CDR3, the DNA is TGTGCCAGCAGTTTAGGTGGGAACACTGAAGCTTTCTTT.

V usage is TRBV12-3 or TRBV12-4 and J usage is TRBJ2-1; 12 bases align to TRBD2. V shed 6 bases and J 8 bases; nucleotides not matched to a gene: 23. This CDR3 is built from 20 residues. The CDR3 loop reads CASRLKWRGLPTSGGYEQFF. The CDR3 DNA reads TGTGCCAGCAGGCTGAAGTGGAGGGGGCTGCCGACTAGCGGGGGCTATGAGCAGTTCTTC.

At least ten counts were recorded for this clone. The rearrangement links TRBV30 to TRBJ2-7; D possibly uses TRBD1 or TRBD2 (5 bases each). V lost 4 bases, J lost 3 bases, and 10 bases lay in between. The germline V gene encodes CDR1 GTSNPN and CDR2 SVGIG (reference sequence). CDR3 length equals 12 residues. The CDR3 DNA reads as TGTGCCTGGACCCTTGGGGGCTACGAGCAGTACTTC. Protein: CAWTLGGYEQYF.

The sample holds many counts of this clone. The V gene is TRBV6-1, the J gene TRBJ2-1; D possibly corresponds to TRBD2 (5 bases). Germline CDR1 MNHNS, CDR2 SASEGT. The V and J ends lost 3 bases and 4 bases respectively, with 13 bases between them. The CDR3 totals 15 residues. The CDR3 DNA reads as TGTGCCAGCAGTGATGGGGTATGGGAGTACAATGAGCAGTTCTTC. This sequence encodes CASSDGVWEYNEQFF.

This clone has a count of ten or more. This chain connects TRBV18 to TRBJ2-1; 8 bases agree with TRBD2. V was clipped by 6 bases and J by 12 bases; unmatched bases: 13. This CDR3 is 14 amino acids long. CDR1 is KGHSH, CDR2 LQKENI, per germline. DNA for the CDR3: TGTGCCAGCTCCTACCAGGGACTAGGCTGGGGGCAGTTCTTC. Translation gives CASSYQGLGWGQFF.